This TCR beta chain stems from a study of T cell repertoires in cytomegalovirus infection (dated by TCRdb to between 2018 and 2020). Regarding the complete study: Alongside well-studied HLA-B-restricted epitopes, the peptide stimulations were aimed at recently identified HLA-C-restricted CMV epitopes, whose presentation resists viral immunomodulation. Because public TCR beta signatures pointed to carriage of CMV infection together with the matching HLA type, the HLA type of each donor mattered for the analysis.

The sample's treatment or condition label is to be understood as: in vitro stimulation with specific CMV peptide epitopes to enrich CMV-specific T cells. The trim is 2 bases for V and 2 bases for J, with a gap of 10 bases between the germline ends. The CDR3 measures 14 amino acids from cysteine to phenylalanine. The CDR3 DNA has 42 bases and is translated from base 1. Reading the germline V gene (reference sequence) gives CDR1 DFQATT and CDR2 SNEGSKA. Study-level results and caveats: In both this cohort and an independent cohort of some 350 donors, the cumulative frequency of public TCR beta family members distinguished carriers of CMV infection plus the relevant HLA type. The ex vivo response was dominated by HLA-C-restricted CMV-specific TCR beta clonotypes, and the single most frequent clonotype in two of eight donors was supplied by these HLA-C-restricted clonotypes.

In this sample, this clonotype turned up many times. Its antigen is still unknown. Base qualities are not recorded, but no much larger clone differs from it by a single base. The data were produced on an Illumina HiSeq 1500. TCRdb ran its own pipeline on the public reads, namely fastp trimming at Q25 and MiXCR clone calling, and kept in-frame beta chains. Under each unique CDR3 protein, matching rows form one entry showing the most common genes and DNA. Present in this sample are some 800,000 distinct CDR3 sequences, 32% of which were seen just once. Around 11% of the sample is held by the ten biggest clonotypes.

This TCR was recovered from a human donor in good health (CMV status not recorded). Some clones in this sample may be carry-over from other donors' samples. The sequence is built from TRBV20-1 and TRBJ1-5, with the D segment identity uncertain. The starting material was cultured CD8+ T cells from PBMCs, obtained from culture after CMV antigen stimulation. CDR3 sequence: CSARLRVGNQPQHF. In nucleotide form, the sequence is TGCAGTGCTAGACTTCGCGTGGGCAATCAGCCCCAGCATTTT.